Below, 16 T cell receptor beta chains from the same sample are listed, as sequenced in a study of cytomegalovirus exposure and HLA in healthy donors. Primers included in the PCR were 60 Vbeta and 13 Jbeta primers. Only in-frame clones appear in the TCRdb table, and some are missing; sequencing was by immunoSEQ multiplex PCR. The table has about 120,000 clones, approximately 80% seen once. The source material was PBMCs. The receptors stem from a human donor in good health.

This clone is a singleton in its sample. The chain recombines TRBV9 with TRBJ1-5; D may be TRBD1 (5 bases). Germline V gene lookup returns CDR1 SGDLS and CDR2 YYNGEE. The CDR3 loop spans 19 amino acids. The V gene lost 2 bases and the J gene lost 6 bases, with 27 bases spanning the gap. The chain's CDR3 is CASSVHRNLNPGFFQPQHF. The DNA for the CDR3 is TGTGCCAGCAGCGTCCACAGGAACTTAAACCCGGGTTTCTTTCAGCCCCAGCATTTT. The whole variable domain, remainder taken from reference TRBV9 and TRBJ1-5, is DSGVTQTPKHLITATGQRVTLRCSPRSGDLSVYWYQQSLDQGLQFLIQYYNGEERAKGNILERFSAQQFPDLHSELNLSSLELGDSALYFCASSVHRNLNPGFFQPQHFGDGTRLSIL.

This chain uses TRBV10-2 with TRBJ2-4; D not certain. Trimming took off 0 bases at V and 6 bases at J, with 6 bases between the two ends. This CDR3 comprises 13 residues. Germline values: CDR1 WSHSY, CDR2 SAAADI. CDR3 DNA: TGCGCCAGCAGTGAGTCGAGGAGAAACATTCAGTACTTC. It translates to CASSESRRNIQYF.

The chain carries TRBV27 and TRBJ1-1, with a tentative D call TRBD1 (5 bases). Germline values: CDR1 MNHEY, CDR2 SMNVEV (reference sequence). V was clipped by 1 base and J by 1 base, with 10 bases between them. The CDR3 has 15 amino acids. CDR3 bases: TGTGCCAGCAGTTTATTGGGTGGGGCGAACACTGAAGCTTTCTTT. This encodes CASSLLGGANTEAFF.

J is TRBJ2-7 and V is TRBV21-1; the table's D call TRBD1 went unverified against the DNA. TRBV21-1 constitutes a pseudogene. The CDR3 is 15 amino acids. CDR3 in DNA: TGTGCCAGCAGCAAAGGGGCCACTCCTTTTCACGAGCAGTACTTC. Its translation: CASSKGATPFHEQYF.

This clone occurred a few times. This chain uses TRBV6-5 with TRBJ2-7; tentatively, D is TRBD1 (6 bases). This CDR3 spans 13 amino acids. Germline CDR1 reads MNHEY; CDR2 reads SVGAGI. The V end was cut by 8 bases, the J end by 1 base, with 12 bases between. CDR3 in DNA: TGTGCCAGCTCTTACAGGGAATCCTACGAGCAGTACTTC. Protein: CASSYRESYEQYF.

J is TRBJ2-7 and V is TRBV14; D is possibly TRBD2 (6 bases). This CDR3 comprises 13 residues. Trimming stripped 5 bases from V and 4 bases from J, with 12 bases between. The germline gives CDR1 SGHDN, CDR2 FVKESK. The CDR3 sequence: CASSFGGIYEQYF. CDR3 bases: TGTGCCAGCAGCTTTGGGGGGATTTACGAGCAGTACTTC.

This clone was counted a single time. V and J are TRBV27 and TRBJ2-5; D unclear. Per the germline V gene, CDR1 is MNHEY and CDR2 is SMNVEV (reference sequence). V was clipped by 3 bases and J by 4 bases, with 6 bases between them. The CDR3 contains 12 residues. The CDR3 nucleotides read TGTGCCAGCAGTTTTCCGGGAGAGACCCAGTACTTC. This sequence encodes CASSFPGETQYF.

The J gene is TRBJ1-2, the V gene TRBV7-9; possibly TRBD1 for D (5 bases). Germline assignment: CDR1 SEHNR and CDR2 FQNEAQ (reference sequence). V was pared by 4 bases and J by 4 bases, with 13 bases between. The CDR3 totals 14 residues. The CDR3 DNA follows: TGTGCCAGCAGCTCCGGAGGGGTTGGCTATGGCTACACCTTC. Its protein product is CASSSGGVGYGYTF.

Details on this clone: Germline is not matched at one junction end, which may reflect a read error. The DNA for the CDR3 is TGTGCTAGCAGCTTAGGGGGACAGGGAGGCAATGAGCAGTTCTTC. This codes for CASSLGGQGGNEQFF. V is TRBV7-7 and J is TRBJ2-1, with TRBD1 matching 9 bases. Germline V gene data show CDR1 as SSHAT and CDR2 as FNYEAQ (reference sequence). CDR3 size: 15 residues. Full variable domain (remainder filled in from reference TRBV7-7 and TRBJ2-1): GAGVSQSPRYKVTKRGQDVTLRCDPISSHATLYWYQQALGQGPEFLTYFNYEAQPDKSGLPSDRFSAERPEGSISTLTIQRTEQRDSAMYRCASSLGGQGGNEQFFGPGTRLTVL.

V gene TRBV2 combines with J gene TRBJ1-5; 8 bases line up with TRBD1. Germline loops: CDR1 SNHLY, CDR2 FYNNEI. This CDR3 has 14 residues. The trim removed 5 bases at V and 4 bases at J, leaving 4 bases unmatched. DNA of the CDR3: TGTGCCAGCAGTCCGGACAGGGATAATCAGCCCCAGCATTTT. It specifies CASSPDRDNQPQHF.

This clone has just a few counts. The J gene is TRBJ2-5, the V gene TRBV5-8, with D possibly being TRBD2 (5 bases). Germline CDR1 SGHTS, CDR2 YDEGEE. Trimming removed 4 bases from V and 9 bases from J, with 13 bases in between. CDR3 length equals 12 residues. CDR3 sequence: CASSIMTGSQYF. The CDR3 nucleotides are TGTGCCAGCAGCATAATGACGGGGTCCCAGTACTTC.

The genes are TRBV19 and TRBJ2-7; TRBD2 agrees at 8 bases. The CDR3 has 12 amino acids. V shed 5 bases and J 6 bases; nucleotides not matched to a gene: 3. Germline V gene lookup returns CDR1 LNHDA and CDR2 SQIVND (reference sequence). CDR3: CASSAGRGEQYF. In DNA form, the CDR3 reads TGTGCCAGTAGTGCCGGGAGGGGCGAGCAGTACTTC.

The CDR3 spells CAISESRLAGGQETQYF. As DNA, the CDR3 is TGTGCCATCAGTGAGTCTCGACTAGCGGGGGGGCAGGAGACCCAGTACTTC. The J gene is TRBJ2-5, the V gene TRBV10-3, with 14 bases lining up with TRBD2. Germline V gene data show CDR1 as ENHRY and CDR2 as SYGVKD. Unmatched junction bases numbered 5, after V lost 0 bases and J lost 5 bases. This CDR3 spans 17 amino acids.

This clone has a single count. The chain combines TRBV14 with TRBJ2-3, with 7 bases identical to TRBD2. The trim removed 0 bases at V and 2 bases at J, leaving 11 bases unmatched. There are 18 residues in the CDR3. CDR1 and CDR2 from the germline V gene are SGHDN and FVKESK. CDR3 sequence (DNA): TGTGCCAGCAGCCAAGATAGGGCTAGCGGACTATACACAGATACGCAGTATTTT. This sequence encodes CASSQDRASGLYTDTQYF. Filled out from reference TRBV14 and TRBJ2-3, the complete variable domain reads EAGVTQFPSHSVIEKGQTVTLRCDPISGHDNLYWYRRVMGKEIKFLLHFVKESKQDESGMPNNRFLAERTGGTYSTLKVQPAELEDSGVYFCASSQDRASGLYTDTQYFGPGTRLTVL.

The chain recombines TRBV7-3 with TRBJ2-2; a possible D gene is TRBD1 (5 bases). CDR3 length: 16 residues. With 3 bases removed from V and 7 bases from J, the gap between germline ends came to 18 bases. Germline CDR1 and CDR2: SGHTA and FQGTGA. The CDR3 nucleotides are TGTGCCAGCAGCTTCCAGACCAGGGCCCCCATCGGGGAGCTGTTTTTT. The encoded protein is CASSFQTRAPIGELFF.

The rearrangement links TRBV5-1 to TRBJ2-7; tentatively, D is TRBD2 (6 bases). This CDR3 is 15 amino acids long. V was shortened by 4 bases and J by 0 bases, with 14 bases between the two germline ends. Germline V gene lookup returns CDR1 SGHRS and CDR2 YFSETQ. CDR3 nucleotide sequence: TGCGCCAGCAGCCCCACGGGAGAGAGCTCCTACGAGCAGTACTTC. It encodes CASSPTGESSYEQYF.